This TCR beta chain was identified in a study of PD-1 blockade in classical Hodgkin lymphoma. No patient escaped relapse after autologous stem cell transplantation, and brentuximab vedotin exposure varied. With regard to this clone: Its antigen is not known.

This CDR3 region has 14 residues. Trimming left V 3 bases short and J 6 bases short, with 13 bases between. In germline, CDR1 is LNHDA, CDR2 SQIVND (reference sequence). Repertoires were generated with immunoSEQ multiplex PCR, while TCRdb's copy carries only in-frame clones and drops some. The sample consists of more than 140,000 clones, around 73% of them appearing once. General study findings and limits: The study reported lower baseline TCR diversity in newly diagnosed patients than in healthy donors. The causes of the repertoire differences, possibly disease activity or prior therapy, remain undefined. Patients excluded were those beginning nivolumab under 1 year after ASCT.

The sample in question was peripheral blood mononuclear cells (PBMCs), obtained before the second cycle of nivolumab. J is TRBJ2-3 and V is TRBV19; tentative D call: TRBD2 (6 bases). The source of this sequence is a human donor with classical Hodgkin lymphoma. CDR3 sequence: CASSMLTSLDTQYF. The DNA for the CDR3 is TGTGCCAGTAGTATGTTGACTAGTTTGGATACGCAGTATTTT.